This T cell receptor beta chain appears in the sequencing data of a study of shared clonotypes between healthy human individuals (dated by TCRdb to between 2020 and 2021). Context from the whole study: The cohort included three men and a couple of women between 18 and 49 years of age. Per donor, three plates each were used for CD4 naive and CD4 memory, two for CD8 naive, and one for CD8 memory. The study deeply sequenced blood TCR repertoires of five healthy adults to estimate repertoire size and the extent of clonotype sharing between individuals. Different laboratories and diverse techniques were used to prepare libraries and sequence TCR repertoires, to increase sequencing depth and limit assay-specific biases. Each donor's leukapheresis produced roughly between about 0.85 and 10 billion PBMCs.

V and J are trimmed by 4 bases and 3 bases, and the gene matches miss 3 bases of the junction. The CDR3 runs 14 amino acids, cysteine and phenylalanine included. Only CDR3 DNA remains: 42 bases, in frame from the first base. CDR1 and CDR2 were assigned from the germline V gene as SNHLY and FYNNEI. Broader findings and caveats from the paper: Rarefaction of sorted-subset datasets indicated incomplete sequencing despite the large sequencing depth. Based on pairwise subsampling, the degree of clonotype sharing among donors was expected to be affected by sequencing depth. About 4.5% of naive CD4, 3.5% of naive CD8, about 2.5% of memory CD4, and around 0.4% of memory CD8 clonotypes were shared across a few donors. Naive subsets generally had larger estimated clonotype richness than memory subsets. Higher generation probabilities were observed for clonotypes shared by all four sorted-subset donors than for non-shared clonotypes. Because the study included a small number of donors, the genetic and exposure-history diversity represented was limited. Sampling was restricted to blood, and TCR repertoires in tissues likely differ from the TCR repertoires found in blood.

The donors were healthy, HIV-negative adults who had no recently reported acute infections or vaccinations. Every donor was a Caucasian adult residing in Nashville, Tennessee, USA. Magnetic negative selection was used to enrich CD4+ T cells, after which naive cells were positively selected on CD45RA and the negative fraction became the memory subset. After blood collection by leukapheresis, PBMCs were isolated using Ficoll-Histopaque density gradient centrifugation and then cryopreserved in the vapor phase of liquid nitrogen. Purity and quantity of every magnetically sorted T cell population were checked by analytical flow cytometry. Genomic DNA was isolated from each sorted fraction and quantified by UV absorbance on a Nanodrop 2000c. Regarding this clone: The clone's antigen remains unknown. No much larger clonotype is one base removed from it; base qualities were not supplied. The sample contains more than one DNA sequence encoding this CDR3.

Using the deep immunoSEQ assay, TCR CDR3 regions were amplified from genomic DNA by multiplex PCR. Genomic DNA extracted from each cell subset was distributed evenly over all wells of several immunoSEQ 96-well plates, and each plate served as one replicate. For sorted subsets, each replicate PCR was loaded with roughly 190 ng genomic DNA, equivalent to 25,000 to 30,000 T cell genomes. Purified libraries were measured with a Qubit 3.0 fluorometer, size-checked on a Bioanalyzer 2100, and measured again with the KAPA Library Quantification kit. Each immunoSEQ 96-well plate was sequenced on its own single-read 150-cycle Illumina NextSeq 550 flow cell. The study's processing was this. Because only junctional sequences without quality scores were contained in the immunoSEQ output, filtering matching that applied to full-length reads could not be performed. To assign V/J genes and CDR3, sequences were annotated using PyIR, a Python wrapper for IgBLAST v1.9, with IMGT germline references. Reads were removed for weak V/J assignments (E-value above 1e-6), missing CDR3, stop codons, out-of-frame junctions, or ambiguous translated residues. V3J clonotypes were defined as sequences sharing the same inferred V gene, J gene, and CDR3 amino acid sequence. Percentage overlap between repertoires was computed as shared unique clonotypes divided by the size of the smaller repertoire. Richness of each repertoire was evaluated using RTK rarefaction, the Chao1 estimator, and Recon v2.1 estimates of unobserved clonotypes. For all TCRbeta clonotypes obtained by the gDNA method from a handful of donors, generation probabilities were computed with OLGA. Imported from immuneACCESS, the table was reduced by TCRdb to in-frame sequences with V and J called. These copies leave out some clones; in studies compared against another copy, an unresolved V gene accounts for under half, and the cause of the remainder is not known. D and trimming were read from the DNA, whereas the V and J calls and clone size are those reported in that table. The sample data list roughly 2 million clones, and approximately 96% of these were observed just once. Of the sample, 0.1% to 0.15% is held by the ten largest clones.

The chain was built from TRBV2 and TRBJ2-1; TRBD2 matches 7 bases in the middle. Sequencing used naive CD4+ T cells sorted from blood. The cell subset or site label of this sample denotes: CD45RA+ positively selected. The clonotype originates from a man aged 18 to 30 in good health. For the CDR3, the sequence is CASSVPSGYNEQFF. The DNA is TGTGCCAGCAGTGTACCTAGCGGCTACAATGAGCAGTTCTTC.